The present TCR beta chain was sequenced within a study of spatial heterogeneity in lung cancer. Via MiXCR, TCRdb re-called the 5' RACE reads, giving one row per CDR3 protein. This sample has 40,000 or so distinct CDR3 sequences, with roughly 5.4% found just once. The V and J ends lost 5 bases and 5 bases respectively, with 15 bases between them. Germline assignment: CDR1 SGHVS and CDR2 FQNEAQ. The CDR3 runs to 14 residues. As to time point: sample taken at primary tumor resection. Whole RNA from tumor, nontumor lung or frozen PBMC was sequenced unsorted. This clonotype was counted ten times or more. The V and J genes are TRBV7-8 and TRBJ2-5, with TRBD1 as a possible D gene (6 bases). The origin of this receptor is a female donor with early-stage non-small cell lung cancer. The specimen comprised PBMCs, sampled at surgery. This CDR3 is CASSRPRGWETQYF. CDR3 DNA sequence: TGTGCCAGCAGCAGACCCAGGGGTTGGGAGACCCAGTACTTC.